This TCR beta chain was retrieved from a study of CD8 T cells in ankylosing spondylitis. Looked up from germline, CDR1 is SGHRS and CDR2 is YFSETQ. Deletions cut 3 bases from V and 3 bases from J, with 10 bases between. The length of the CDR3 is 14 residues. Quantitative molecular-barcoded 5'-RACE generated the TCR beta libraries. TCRdb re-derived calls from the 5' RACE reads in MiXCR, one entry per CDR3 protein. The table shows about 24,000 distinct CDR3 sequences, with 10% to 15% occurring only once. Sample: blood. The receptor comes from a male donor with ankylosing spondylitis or in good health (not recorded which). The rearrangement uses TRBV5-1 and TRBJ1-5, with D possibly TRBD1 on 6 matching bases. This chain's CDR3 is CASSSGGNNQPQHF. Here the CDR3 DNA reads TGCGCCAGCAGCTCCGGGGGCAACAATCAGCCCCAGCATTTT.